The sample holds a few counts of the clone carrying this TCR beta chain. The data originate from a study of T-cell memory formation after mild COVID-19. Study background: TCR clusters were mostly donor specific.

The germline V gene encodes CDR1 SGHVS and CDR2 FNYEAQ. The V end was cut by 7 bases, the J end by 6 bases, with 24 bases between. This CDR3 has 16 amino acids. TCRdb called the 5' RACE reads again in MiXCR, with one record for every CDR3 protein. The sample contains some 300,000 distinct CDR3 sequences, 20% to 25% of which appear only once. The source material was PBMCs or a T cell subset sorted from them (not recorded which). The TCR sequence derives from a man aged 18 to 29 who had mild COVID-19 (a few samples of this study predate the infection). Cell type and time point are not known. The chain links TRBV7-6 to TRBJ1-1; D is perhaps TRBD1 (6 bases). DNA of the CDR3: TGTGCCAGCACCCTCCGGGACACCCCATCATCGTCTGAAGCTTTCTTT. As protein: CASTLRDTPSSSEAFF.